Following are 17 T cell receptor beta chains from one sample sequenced in a study of blood T cell repertoires in COVID-19. Sequencing used immunoSEQ multiplex PCR; TCRdb keeps in-frame clones, though not all of them. Among about 330,000 clones listed, 70% to 90% were seen once. Sequencing used PBMCs or T cells enriched from blood (not recorded which). These receptors were collected from a woman aged 18-29 years who had recovered from COVID-19.

This sequence joins TRBV28 and TRBJ1-5; D is unresolved. Between the trimmed V and J ends, which lost 5 bases and 7 bases, there was a span of 15 bases. Germline CDR1 reads MDHEN; CDR2 reads SYDVKM. The CDR3 is made up of 14 amino acids. The CDR3 spells CASSAIATGQPQHF. The CDR3 bases are TGTGCCAGCAGTGCCATTGCCACGGGACAGCCCCAGCATTTT.

The chain couples TRBV7-9 to TRBJ1-1; D is perhaps TRBD1 (5 bases). With 3 bases removed from V and 11 bases from J, the gap between germline ends came to 19 bases. In germline, CDR1 is SEHNR, CDR2 FQNEAQ (reference sequence). This CDR3 comprises 14 residues. CDR3 amino acids: CASSFDRGLGGAFF. The DNA of the CDR3 is TGTGCCAGCAGCTTCGACCGGGGACTCGGCGGGGCTTTCTTT.

CDR3 sequence (DNA): TGTGCCAGCAGCCGAGCTCAGGGACAGCCAGAAGCTTTCTTT. This gives the protein CASSRAQGQPEAFF. This sequence joins TRBV7-9 and TRBJ1-1; 7 nucleotides line up with TRBD1. Germline CDR1 is SEHNR and CDR2 is FQNEAQ (reference sequence). With 5 bases clipped from V and 8 bases from J, the junction kept 11 bases outside the gene matches. This CDR3 has 14 amino acids.

The chain employs TRBV28 and TRBJ1-1, with a tentative D call TRBD1 (6 bases). The germline V and J ends were trimmed by 6 bases and 4 bases, with 18 bases remaining between them. CDR1 is MDHEN, CDR2 SYDVKM, per germline. The CDR3 spans 15 residues. CDR3 nucleotide sequence: TGTGCCAGCAGGCCTACAGGGCGGGGGGGCACTGAAGCTTTCTTT. Translation: CASRPTGRGGTEAFF.

A remark on this clone: Other DNA variants within this sample encode the same CDR3. V is TRBV2 and J is TRBJ2-2, with a tentative D call TRBD1 (5 bases). CDR1 is SNHLY and CDR2 is FYNNEI in the germline V gene. The CDR3 length is 15 residues. Trimming left V 6 bases short and J 2 bases short, with 13 bases between. The CDR3 bases are TGTGCCAGCAGAGCCGACAGCTCAAACACCGGGGAGCTGTTTTTT. It codes for CASRADSSNTGELFF.

The chain links TRBV19 to TRBJ1-5, with 7 nucleotides matching TRBD1. This CDR3 spans 16 amino acids. In germline, CDR1 is LNHDA, CDR2 SQIVND (reference sequence). The ends lost 1 base at V and 4 bases at J; junction bases unmatched: 7. Here the CDR3 DNA reads TGTGCCAGTAGTATAGTTTCCGGGACAGCTAATCAGCCCCAGCATTTT. Its translation: CASSIVSGTANQPQHF.

This clone was detected only once. The chain employs TRBV28 and TRBJ1-2; TRBD1 matches at 7 bases. The V and J ends lost 7 bases and 0 bases, in that order; junction bases with no gene match: 8. Germline V gives CDR1 MDHEN, CDR2 SYDVKM. The CDR3 runs 15 residues. CDR3 loop: CASKPGGPTNYGYTF. Here the CDR3 DNA reads TGTGCCAGCAAACCAGGGGGGCCTACTAACTATGGCTACACCTTC.

This chain joins TRBV28 and TRBJ2-2; D is ambiguous. This CDR3 spans 15 amino acids. Germline CDR1 reads MDHEN; CDR2 reads SYDVKM. V was shortened by 4 bases and J by 0 bases, with 9 bases between the two germline ends. The CDR3 nucleotides are TGTGCCAGCAGTTCTGGTCAGGCGAACACCGGGGAGCTGTTTTTT. Translating it yields CASSSGQANTGELFF. Supplemented by reference TRBV28 and TRBJ2-2, the full variable domain reads DVKVTQSSRYLVKRTGEKVFLECVQDMDHENMFWYRQDPGLGLRLIYFSYDVKMKEKGDIPEGYSVSREKKERFSLILESASTNQTSMYLCASSSGQANTGELFFGEGSRLTVL.

CDR3 DNA: TGTGCCAGCAGTTTCCACACCCCCTACGAGCAGTACTTC. Translated, it gives CASSFHTPYEQYF. The chain links TRBV12-3 or TRBV12-4 to TRBJ2-7; D gene unclear. Trimming left V 3 bases short and J 2 bases short, with 8 bases between. The CDR3 contains 13 residues.

Details on this clone: Distinct nucleotide sequences in the sample also encode this CDR3. V is TRBV2 and J is TRBJ2-3; D gene unclear. The CDR3 covers 13 residues. The germline CDR1 and CDR2 sequences are SNHLY and FYNNEI. V was trimmed by 3 bases and J by 1 base, leaving 5 bases between them. The CDR3 bases are TGTGCCAGCAGTGACCGGGGCACAGATACGCAGTATTTT. This codes for CASSDRGTDTQYF.

The rearrangement joins TRBV27 to TRBJ2-7, with 7 nucleotides matching TRBD2. This CDR3 comprises 15 residues. V lost 2 bases and J lost 5; bases outside the gene matches: 9. Germline V CDR1 and CDR2: MNHEY, SMNVEV (reference sequence). CDR3 amino acids: CASSLRSAGVDEQYF. Written as DNA, the CDR3 is TGTGCCAGCAGTTTACGGTCCGCGGGAGTCGACGAGCAGTACTTC.

The rearrangement uses TRBV6-5 and TRBJ2-7, with TRBD2 matching over 8 bases. CDR1 is MNHEY and CDR2 is SVGAGI in the germline V gene. Trimming cost V 6 bases and J 2 bases; bases outside gene matches: 9. The CDR3 is 15 amino acids. CDR3 protein: CASRVGGGSPYEQYF. Written as DNA, the CDR3 is TGTGCCAGCAGGGTTGGCGGGGGGTCCCCCTACGAGCAGTACTTC.

The chain is built from TRBV19 and TRBJ2-6; TRBD2 matches 10 bases. Trimming took 6 bases from V and 0 from J; bases not matched to a gene: 5. Germline lookup yields CDR1 LNHDA and CDR2 SQIVND (reference sequence). CDR3 size: 17 residues. This CDR3 reads CASSSGGALSGANVLTF. The CDR3 nucleotides are TGTGCCAGTAGCAGCGGGGGGGCACTCTCTGGGGCCAACGTCCTGACTTTC.

V and J are TRBV24-1 and TRBJ2-7, with TRBD1 matching over 10 bases. CDR3 length: 15 residues. The germline V gene has CDR1 KGHDR and CDR2 SFDVKD. Losses at the gene ends were 7 bases for V and 1 base for J; bases not matched to a gene: 6. DNA for the CDR3: TGTGCCACCAGCTCCGGGACAGGGGCGTCCTACGAGCAGTACTTC. Translating it yields CATSSGTGASYEQYF.

V usage is TRBV3-1 (or the pseudogene TRBV3-2) and J usage is TRBJ1-4; 7 nucleotides agree with TRBD1. Germline values: CDR1 LGHDT, CDR2 YNNKEL (reference sequence). This CDR3 region has 16 residues. After removal of 0 bases from V and 3 bases from J, the junction contained 4 bases not matched to a gene. The CDR3: CASSQDLTGSNEKLFF. The CDR3 region has the DNA TGTGCCAGCAGCCAAGATCTGACAGGGTCTAATGAAAAACTGTTTTTT.

This chain connects TRBV6-5 to TRBJ1-5; 9 nucleotides match TRBD1. The CDR3 covers 15 residues. Germline assignment: CDR1 MNHEY and CDR2 SVGAGI. The J segment lost 4 bases and the V segment lost 6 bases, leaving 7 bases of the junction unmatched. CDR3 in amino acids: CASRGGTGRNQPQHF. The CDR3 coding sequence is TGTGCCAGCAGAGGCGGGACAGGGAGGAATCAGCCCCAGCATTTT.

The rearrangement joins TRBV6-5 to TRBJ1-6; TRBD1 is a possible D gene (5 bases). V was cut by 7 bases and J by 9 bases, with 16 bases left in between. Germline V gene data show CDR1 as MNHEY and CDR2 as SVGAGI. The CDR3 spans 14 residues. Here the CDR3 reads CASTDPGVGSPLHF. The CDR3 region has the DNA TGTGCCAGCACCGACCCGGGGGTCGGTTCACCCCTCCACTTT.